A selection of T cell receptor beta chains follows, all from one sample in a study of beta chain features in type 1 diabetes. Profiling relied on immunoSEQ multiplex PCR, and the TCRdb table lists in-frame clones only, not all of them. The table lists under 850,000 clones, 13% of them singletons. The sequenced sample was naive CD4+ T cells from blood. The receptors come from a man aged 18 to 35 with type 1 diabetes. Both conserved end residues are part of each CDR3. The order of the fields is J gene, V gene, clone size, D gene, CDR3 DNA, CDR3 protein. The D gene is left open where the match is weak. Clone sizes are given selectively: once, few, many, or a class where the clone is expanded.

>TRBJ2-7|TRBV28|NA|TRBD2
TGTGCCAGCAGCCCCGGGGGGGAGGGCGCCTACGAGCAGTACTTC
CASSPGGEGAYEQYF
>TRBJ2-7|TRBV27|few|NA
TGTGCCAGCAGTTCCGAACTGGGCCACCTTTACGAGCAGTACTTC
CASSSELGHLYEQYF
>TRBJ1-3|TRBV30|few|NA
TGTGCCTGGAGCGGCTTAGGAAACACCATATATTTT
CAWSGLGNTIYF
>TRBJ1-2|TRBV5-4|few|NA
TGTGCCAGCAGCCTCGACAGCCTCACCCGAGGGGGCTACACCTTC
CASSLDSLTRGGYTF
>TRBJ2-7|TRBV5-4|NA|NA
TGTGCCAGCAGCACCTACGGGACGGCTTACGAGCAGTACTTC
CASSTYGTAYEQYF
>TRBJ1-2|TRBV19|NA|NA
TGTGCCAGTAGCACTCAGGGACGCGGCTACACCTTC
CASSTQGRGYTF
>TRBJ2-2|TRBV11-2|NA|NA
TGTGCCAGCAGCTCTGACTTCACCGGGGAGCTGTTTTTT
CASSSDFTGELFF
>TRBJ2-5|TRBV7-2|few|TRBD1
TGTGCCAGCAGCTTAGCGCAAGGACAGGGCGGGACCCAGTACTTC
CASSLAQGQGGTQYF
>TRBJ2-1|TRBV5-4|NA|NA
TGTGCCAGCAGCTTGGTCCCTAATGAGCAGTTCTTC
CASSLVPNEQFF
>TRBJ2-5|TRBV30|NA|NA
TGTGCCTGGAGTGCGACAGGCGGAGGGACCCAGTACTTC
CAWSATGGGTQYF
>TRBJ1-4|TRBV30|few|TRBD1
TGTGCCTGGAGCAGACAGGGGGAAAAACTGTTTTTT
CAWSRQGEKLFF
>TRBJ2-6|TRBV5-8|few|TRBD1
TGTGCCAGCAGCTTGGCACAGGGGCTCTCTGGGGCCAACGTCCTGACTTTC
CASSLAQGLSGANVLTF
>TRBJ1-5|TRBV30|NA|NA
TGTGCCTGGAGTGGGGTTGGTCAGCCCCAGCATTTT
CAWSGVGQPQHF
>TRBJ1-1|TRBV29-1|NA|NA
TGCAGCGTTGTAAGCGCGCAGGCAGAGACTGAAGCTTTCTTT
CSVVSAQAETEAFF
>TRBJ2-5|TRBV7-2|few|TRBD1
TGTGCCAGCAGCCACGACAGGGGGCGCGAGACCCAGTACTTC
CASSHDRGRETQYF
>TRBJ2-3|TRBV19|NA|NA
TGTGCCAGTAATGGGGACGGAGATACGCAGTATTTT
CASNGDGDTQYF
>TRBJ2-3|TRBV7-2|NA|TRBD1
TGTGCCAGCAGTTTCGGGACAGGGAATGCAGATACGCAGTATTTT
CASSFGTGNADTQYF
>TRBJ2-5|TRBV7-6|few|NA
TGTGCCAGCAGCTCGCGACCGAAAGAGACCCAGTACTTC
CASSSRPKETQYF
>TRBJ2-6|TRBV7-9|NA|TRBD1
TGTGCCAGCAGCTGGACCGGGACAGCGTTCTCTGGGGCCAACGTCCTGACTTTC
CASSWTGTAFSGANVLTF
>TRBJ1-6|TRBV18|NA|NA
TGTGCCAGCTCACCAAACACAGAGTCACCCCTCCACTTT
CASSPNTESPLHF
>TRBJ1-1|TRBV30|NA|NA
TGTGCCTACAGTCTGCAGCTGAACACTGAAGCTTTCTTT
CAYSLQLNTEAFF
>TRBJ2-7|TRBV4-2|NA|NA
TGTGCCAGCAGCCCTGGGGAGGGGGCAACCTACGAGCAGTACTTC
CASSPGEGATYEQYF
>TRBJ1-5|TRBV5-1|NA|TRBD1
TGCGCCAGCAGCGAGACAGGGGGCAATCAGCCCCAGCATTTT
CASSETGGNQPQHF
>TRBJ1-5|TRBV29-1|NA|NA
TGCAGCGTTGGTGAGGGGAGTGCGGATCAGCCCCAGCATTTT
CSVGEGSADQPQHF
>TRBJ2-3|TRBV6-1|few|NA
TGTGCCAGCAGTGGGGGGCTAGCGAAGGGGACAGATACGCAGTATTTT
CASSGGLAKGTDTQYF
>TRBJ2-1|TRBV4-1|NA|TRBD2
TGCGCCAGCAGCCAAGTAGCGGGGGGTTACAATGAGCAGTTCTTC
CASSQVAGGYNEQFF
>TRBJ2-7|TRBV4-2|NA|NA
TGTGCCAGCAGCCAAGACTATGGGTACGAGCAGTACTTC
CASSQDYGYEQYF
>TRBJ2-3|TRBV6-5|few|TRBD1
TGTGCCAGCAGTTACGCTGAGACAGGGGAGAATACGCAGTATTTT
CASSYAETGENTQYF
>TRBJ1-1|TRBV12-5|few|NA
TGTGCTAGTGGCCGGGACACTGAAGCTTTCTTT
CASGRDTEAFF
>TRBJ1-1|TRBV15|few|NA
TGTGCCACCAGCAGAGATTTAGTTAACACTGAAGCTTTCTTT
CATSRDLVNTEAFF
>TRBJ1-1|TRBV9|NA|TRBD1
TGTGCCAGCAGGGGACAGGGGGATACTGAAGCTTTCTTT
CASRGQGDTEAFF
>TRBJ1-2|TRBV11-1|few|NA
TGTGCCAGCAGCCGCGGAGAAACACGGACCCCAACGGACTATGGCTACACCTTC
CASSRGETRTPTDYGYTF
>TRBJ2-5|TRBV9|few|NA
TGTGCCAGCAGCGTAGGATGGGACCGAACATCGGAGACCCAGTACTTC
CASSVGWDRTSETQYF
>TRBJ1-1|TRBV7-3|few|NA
TGTGCCAGCAGCCCGGTTGGGGCGAACACTGAAGCTTTCTTT
CASSPVGANTEAFF
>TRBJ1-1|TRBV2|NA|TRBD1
TGTGCCAGCAGTTCCAGGGACAGGGGGAACACTGAAGCTTTCTTT
CASSSRDRGNTEAFF
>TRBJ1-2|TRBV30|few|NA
TGTGCGACGGAACCGTTCTATGGCTACACCTTC
CATEPFYGYTF
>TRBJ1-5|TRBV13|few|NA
TGTGCCAGCAGCTTAAATTCACGGTTGGGGGGATCCGATCAGCCCCAGCATTTT
CASSLNSRLGGSDQPQHF
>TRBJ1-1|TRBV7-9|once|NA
TGTGCCAGCAGCTTAGTGAGTTCGACAGGTATGAACACTGAAGCTTTCTTT
CASSLVSSTGMNTEAFF
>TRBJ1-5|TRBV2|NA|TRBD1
TGTGCCAGCAGTGAAGACAGGGGGGTCAATCAGCCCCAGCATTTT
CASSEDRGVNQPQHF
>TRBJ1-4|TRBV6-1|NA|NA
TGTGCCAGCAGTGTTGGGGGAGGGAGTGAAAAACTGTTTTTT
CASSVGGGSEKLFF
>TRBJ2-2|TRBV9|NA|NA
TGTGCCAGCAGCGTAGGAGGGGCCGGGGAGCTGTTTTTT
CASSVGGAGELFF
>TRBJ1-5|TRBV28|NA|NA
TGTGCCAGCAGTCCTTCGGGCCCGACCCAGCATTTT
CASSPSGPTQHF
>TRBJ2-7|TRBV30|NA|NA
TGTGCCTGGAGTAGACAGTCGTCCTACGAGCAGTACTTC
CAWSRQSSYEQYF
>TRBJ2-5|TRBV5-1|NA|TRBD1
TGCGCCAGCAGCTGGGACAGGGGGGAGACCCAGTACTTC
CASSWDRGETQYF
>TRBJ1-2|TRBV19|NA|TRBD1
TGTGCCAGTAGCTCCGGACAGGGGTGGTATGGCTACACCTTC
CASSSGQGWYGYTF
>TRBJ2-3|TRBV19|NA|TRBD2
TGTGCCAGTAGCGGGGGACTAGCGGGGACTGATACGCAGTATTTT
CASSGGLAGTDTQYF
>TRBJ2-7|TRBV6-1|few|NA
TGTGCCAGCAGAATCCAGTCCTACGAGCAGTACTTC
CASRIQSYEQYF
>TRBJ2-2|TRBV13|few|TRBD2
TGTGCCAGCAGCCCCCAGCGGGAGAACACCGGGGAGCTGTTTTTT
CASSPQRENTGELFF
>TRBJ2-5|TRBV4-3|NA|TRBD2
TGCGCCAGCAGCCAAGGTCCACTAGCGGGGGAAGAGACCCAGTACTTC
CASSQGPLAGEETQYF
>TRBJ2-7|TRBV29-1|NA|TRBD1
TGCAGCGTTGATGCCGGGACAGGTATCGACGAGCAGTACTTC
CSVDAGTGIDEQYF
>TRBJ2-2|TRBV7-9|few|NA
TGTGCCAGCAGCTCACAGGGTGTCAACACCGGGGAGCTGTTTTTT
CASSSQGVNTGELFF
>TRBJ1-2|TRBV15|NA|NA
TGTGCCACCAGCACAGGCCGGTCCGGACGGCGGTATGGCTACACCTTC
CATSTGRSGRRYGYTF
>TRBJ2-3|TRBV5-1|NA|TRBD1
TGCGCCAGCAGCCCTGGACAGGGTTGGGATACGCAGTATTTT
CASSPGQGWDTQYF
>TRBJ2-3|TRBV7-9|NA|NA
TGTGCCAGCAGCTCCCAGGGGGATACGCAGTATTTT
CASSSQGDTQYF
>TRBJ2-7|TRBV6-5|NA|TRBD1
TGTGCCAGCTCACGGGACAGCCTTTCCTACGAGCAGTACTTC
CASSRDSLSYEQYF